One sample yielded the 31 T cell receptor beta chains listed below, sequenced in a study of cytomegalovirus exposure and HLA in healthy donors (dated by TCRdb to the late 2010s). To prepare the library, the immunoSEQ multiplex PCR assay was applied. For the multiplex PCR, a mixture combining 60 forward primers for TCR Vbeta segments and 13 reverse primers for TCR Jbeta segments was used. TCRdb took over this immuneACCESS table, retaining in-frame rearrangements with V and J assigned. Such tables are incomplete; in checked studies, under half of the missing clones stem from an unresolved V gene, and the remainder is unexplained. The sample data list over 90,000 clones, and approximately 70% of these were observed just once. The ten largest clones capture roughly 16% of the sample. The sample taken for sequencing was PBMCs. The receptors here all came from a woman between 45 and 60 years old in good health and CMV-seropositive.

This clone was observed a handful of times. The rearrangement uses TRBV9 and TRBJ1-4; TRBD1 aligns across 7 bases. J was trimmed by 4 bases and V by 2 bases; bases with no gene match: 20. Per the germline V gene, CDR1 is SGDLS and CDR2 is YYNGEE. The CDR3 loop spans 20 amino acids. The CDR3 reads CASSVSSGGQGDGDNEKLFF. The CDR3, as DNA: TGTGCCAGCAGCGTCTCTTCCGGCGGGCAGGGGGACGGGGATAATGAAAAACTGTTTTTT.

The chain employs TRBV14 and TRBJ2-2, with a tentative D call TRBD2 (6 bases). With 6 bases removed from V and 5 bases from J, the gap between germline ends came to 10 bases. The germline V gene has CDR1 SGHDN and CDR2 FVKESK. This CDR3 spans 13 amino acids. The CDR3: CASRRLGTGELFF. The CDR3 DNA follows: TGTGCCAGCAGACGACTAGGGACCGGGGAGCTGTTTTTT.

The gene calls are TRBV6-1 and TRBJ2-7; maybe TRBD1 (6 bases). The germline gives CDR1 MNHNS, CDR2 SASEGT. The CDR3 consists of 13 residues. V lost 2 bases and J lost 6, with 11 bases in between. The CDR3 is CASSELRGGEQYF. In DNA, the CDR3 is TGTGCCAGCAGTGAATTGAGAGGGGGCGAGCAGTACTTC.

V and J are TRBV4-3 and TRBJ2-3, with 7 nucleotides matching TRBD1. Unmatched junction bases numbered 3, after V lost 1 base and J lost 2 bases. Looked up from germline, CDR1 is LGHNA and CDR2 is YSLEER. The CDR3 covers 15 residues. The CDR3 sequence is CASSQVGTVTDTQYF. In nucleotides, the CDR3 is TGCGCCAGCAGCCAAGTTGGGACAGTCACAGATACGCAGTATTTT.

A few counts support this clone. J is TRBJ2-3 and V is TRBV7-3, with 7 bases identical to TRBD2. This CDR3 is built from 14 residues. With V trimmed by 3 bases and J by 6 bases, 6 bases remained unmatched. In germline, CDR1 is SGHTA, CDR2 FQGTGA. The CDR3 protein is CASSLGGRMDTQYF. CDR3 coding DNA: TGTGCCAGCAGCTTGGGCGGGAGAATGGATACGCAGTATTTT.

The rearrangement joins TRBV28 to TRBJ2-2; the D gene is possibly TRBD2 (6 bases). Per germline, CDR1 MDHEN and CDR2 SYDVKM. The V and J ends lost 3 bases and 4 bases respectively, with 6 bases between them. The CDR3 contains 13 residues. Written as DNA, the CDR3 is TGTGCCAGCAGTTTGGGAGGCACCGGGGAGCTGTTTTTT. It specifies CASSLGGTGELFF.

The rearrangement joins TRBV10-1 to TRBJ2-3; 7 nucleotides agree with TRBD1. V was clipped by 8 bases and J by 2 bases; unmatched bases: 4. There are 13 residues in the CDR3. Germline CDR1 reads WNHNN; CDR2 reads SYGVQD (reference sequence). The CDR3 DNA is TGCGCCAGCCGACAGGGTATCACAGATACGCAGTATTTT. Translated: CASRQGITDTQYF.

This clone came up once. The genes are TRBV29-1 and TRBJ2-5, with D possibly TRBD1 on 5 matching bases. This CDR3 is built from 15 residues. Germline CDR1 and CDR2: SQVTM and ANQGSEA. V lost 5 bases and J lost 0, with 16 bases in between. DNA of the CDR3: TGCAGCGTTCGTCCCCCTAGACAGAACCAAGAGACCCAGTACTTC. This gives the protein CSVRPPRQNQETQYF.

The J gene is TRBJ2-3, the V gene TRBV5-1, with D possibly matching TRBD2 (6 bases). Deletions cut 0 bases from V and 3 bases from J, with 20 bases between. This CDR3 is 18 amino acids long. The germline CDR1 and CDR2 sequences are SGHRS and YFSETQ. The CDR3 region is CASSLDPWVGGRTDTQYF. In nucleotides, the CDR3 is TGCGCCAGCAGCTTGGACCCCTGGGTGGGAGGCCGGACAGATACGCAGTATTTT.

This clone was detected a few times. The chain combines TRBV4-2 with TRBJ1-2; 8 bases map to TRBD1. The CDR3 extends over 12 amino acids. V lost 10 bases, J lost 3 bases, and 4 bases stayed unmatched. Germline lookup yields CDR1 LGHNA and CDR2 YNFKEQ. In nucleotides, the CDR3 is TGTGCCACCCGGACAGGGTACTATGGCTACACCTTC. This translates into CATRTGYYGYTF.

The V gene is TRBV14, the J gene TRBJ2-1; 12 bases are shared with TRBD2. The V segment lost 1 base and the J segment 9 bases; nucleotides outside the gene matches: 7. This CDR3 region has 16 residues. Germline V gene lookup returns CDR1 SGHDN and CDR2 FVKESK. The CDR3 region has the DNA TGTGCCAGCAGCCAAGGAAGACTAGCGGGAGCGGGTGAGCAGTTCTTC. It specifies CASSQGRLAGAGEQFF.

This chain joins TRBV27 and TRBJ1-2; 7 bases are a match to TRBD1. Germline V CDR1 and CDR2: MNHEY, SMNVEV (reference sequence). V dropped 4 bases and J dropped 5; count of bases not matched to a gene: 4. CDR3 length: 13 amino acids. CDR3 loop: CASSWDSQYGYTF. CDR3 bases: TGTGCCAGCAGTTGGGACAGCCAATATGGCTACACCTTC.

The CDR3 nucleotides read TGTGCCAGCAGCCCTCGGACTAGCGGGAGTAATTCGGCTTACGAGCAGTACTTC. Amino acids: CASSPRTSGSNSAYEQYF. The chain is built from TRBV7-9 and TRBJ2-7, with 13 bases lining up with TRBD2. The CDR3 length is 18 residues. Trimming at V came to 5 bases and at J to 4 bases, leaving 14 bases not matched to a gene. CDR1 SEHNR and CDR2 FQNEAQ come from the germline V gene (reference sequence).

The chain carries TRBV29-1 and TRBJ2-5, with D maybe TRBD2 (6 bases). The end of the DNA aligns better with TRBJ2-7, so the J call may be wrong. Germline V gene sequence: CDR1 SQVTM, CDR2 ANQGSEA. There are 12 residues in the CDR3. The chain's CDR3 is CSVGPGGYEQYF. CDR3 coding DNA: TGCAGCGTTGGGCCCGGGGGATACGAGCAGTACTTC.

This clone was detected only once. The gene calls are TRBV27 and TRBJ2-5; maybe TRBD2 (6 bases). Trimming pared 8 bases from V and 4 bases from J, leaving 17 bases between. The CDR3 runs 14 residues. Germline assignment: CDR1 MNHEY and CDR2 SMNVEV (reference sequence). The CDR3 is CASGFSGLIETQYF. CDR3 coding DNA: TGTGCCAGCGGGTTCTCTGGACTAATAGAGACCCAGTACTTC.

The chain has TRBV9 and TRBJ2-5; 11 bases line up with TRBD2. V shed 4 bases, J shed 5 bases, and the junction held 4 bases outside the gene matches. Germline CDR1 and CDR2: SGDLS and YYNGEE. This CDR3 has 14 amino acids. CDR3 nucleotide sequence: TGTGCCAGCAGCAGGGGGACTAGCGGTGAGACCCAGTACTTC. This translates into CASSRGTSGETQYF.

This clone showed up just a few times. This chain joins TRBV7-2 and TRBJ1-4, with D unclear. The CDR3 length is 15 residues. The V gene's germline CDR1 is SGHTA and CDR2 FQGNSA. V lost 2 bases and J 5 bases, leaving 12 bases between the germline ends. CDR3: CASSLSGSRNEKLFF. The DNA for the CDR3 is TGTGCCAGCAGCTTATCGGGTAGCAGAAATGAAAAACTGTTTTTT.

The chain uses TRBV12-1 and TRBJ2-1; TRBD2 is taken as the D call from the table, unchecked against the DNA. TRBV12-1 is marked as a pseudogene. CDR3 length equals 18 residues. In DNA form, the CDR3 reads TGTGCCAGCAGGATTCAACGGACTAGCGGGAGGGCCTTGGATGAGCAGTTCTTC. This gives the protein CASRIQRTSGRALDEQFF.

The CDR3 region is CASSPGTGDYNEQFF. The DNA of the CDR3 is TGTGCCAGCAGCCCCGGGACTGGGGACTACAATGAGCAGTTCTTC. This chain links TRBV4-2 with TRBJ2-1, with a tentative D call TRBD2 (6 bases). Germline loops: CDR1 LGHNA, CDR2 YNFKEQ. The CDR3 sequence is 15 residues long. V was clipped by 4 bases and J by 3 bases, with 13 bases between them.

The chain recombines TRBV7-8 with TRBJ2-5; tentatively, D is TRBD2 (6 bases). Germline V CDR1 and CDR2: SGHVS, FQNEAQ. Trimming left V 3 bases short and J 11 bases short, with 19 bases between. The CDR3 is 14 amino acids. The CDR3 nucleotides read TGTGCCAGCAGCTTTAGCGGAGAAGGGGCTGGGCAGTACTTC. As protein: CASSFSGEGAGQYF. Full variable domain (rest looked up from reference TRBV7-8 and TRBJ2-5): GAGVSQSPRYKVAKRGQDVALRCDPISGHVSLFWYQQALGQGPEFLTYFQNEAQLDKSGLPSDRFFAERPEGSVSTLKIQRTQQEDSAVYLCASSFSGEGAGQYFGPGTRLLVL.

This clone was detected only a few times. The chain recombines TRBV19 with TRBJ2-5; 8 nucleotides match TRBD2. The J call may be in error: the DNA end matches TRBJ2-7 better. This CDR3 comprises 14 residues. Germline CDR1 LNHDA, CDR2 SQIVND (reference sequence). In DNA, the CDR3 is TGTGCCAGTAGTAGGACTAGCCTAGTCTACGAGCAGTACTTC. Translated: CASSRTSLVYEQYF.

CDR3 protein: CASSQPPFYEQYF. The DNA of the CDR3 is TGCGCCAGCAGCCAACCTCCGTTCTACGAGCAGTACTTC. V is TRBV4-1 and J is TRBJ2-7; D remains unclear. Germline-derived CDR1 and CDR2 are MGHRA and YSYEKL. There are 13 residues in the CDR3. The V and J ends lost 2 bases and 3 bases respectively, with 8 bases between them.

This chain uses TRBV10-1 with TRBJ2-5; 8 bases match TRBD1. V was clipped by 2 bases and J by 5 bases; unmatched bases: 7. CDR1 and CDR2 from the germline V gene are WNHNN and SYGVQD (reference sequence). CDR3 length: 15 amino acids. The DNA of the CDR3 is TGCGCCAGCAGTGAGCCAGGGACAGGCCAGGAGACCCAGTACTTC. Translated, it gives CASSEPGTGQETQYF.

This clone was observed a single time. The identical CDR3 is also encoded by other nucleotide sequences in the sample. The chain carries TRBV5-6 and TRBJ1-5; D not certain. V lost 4 bases and J lost 2, with 7 bases in between. There are 13 residues in the CDR3. From germline, CDR1 is SGHDT and CDR2 YYEEEE. CDR3 nucleotides: TGTGCCAGCAGCCCGGGTGGCAATCAGCCCCAGCATTTT. Protein sequence: CASSPGGNQPQHF.

The chain recombines TRBV28 with TRBJ2-7; a possible D gene is TRBD1 (5 bases). V was cut by 6 bases and J by 0 bases, with 21 bases left in between. CDR3 length: 17 residues. Germline V lookup: CDR1 MDHEN, CDR2 SYDVKM. The CDR3: CASRALQRGPSSYEQYF. The CDR3 coding sequence is TGTGCCAGCAGAGCTCTTCAAAGGGGCCCGAGCTCCTACGAGCAGTACTTC. Together with reference TRBV28 and TRBJ2-7, the CDR3 gives the full variable domain: DVKVTQSSRYLVKRTGEKVFLECVQDMDHENMFWYRQDPGLGLRLIYFSYDVKMKEKGDIPEGYSVSREKKERFSLILESASTNQTSMYLCASRALQRGPSSYEQYFGPGTRLTVT.

Worth noting for this clone: Other DNA sequences in this sample translate to the same CDR3. The chain couples TRBV6-4 to TRBJ2-1; TRBD1 or TRBD2 may be the D gene (7 bases each). The CDR3 has 11 amino acids. CDR1 and CDR2 from the germline V gene are MRHNA and SNTAGT. V lost 10 bases, J lost 7 bases, and 11 bases lay in between. Here the CDR3 reads CATRGGNEQFF. The CDR3 DNA follows: TGTGCCACCAGGGGGGGGAATGAGCAGTTCTTC.

A word on this clone: One end of the junction fails to match germline, which may point to a read error. The rearrangement links TRBV7-7 to TRBJ2-7; tentative D call: TRBD2 (6 bases). Germline CDR1 and CDR2: SSHAT and FNYEAQ (reference sequence). This CDR3 region has 13 residues. The CDR3 reads CASSLAADKEQYF. The DNA for the CDR3 is TGTGCTAGCAGCTTAGCGGCGGATAAAGAGCAGTACTTC.

The chain joins TRBV4-1 to TRBJ1-2; D unresolved. V was trimmed by 1 base and J by 3 bases, leaving 12 bases between them. The CDR3 is 15 amino acids. Germline V gene data show CDR1 as MGHRA and CDR2 as YSYEKL. CDR3 sequence reads: CASSQAGSNYYGYTF. The CDR3 region has the DNA TGCGCCAGCAGCCAAGCCGGGTCTAATTACTATGGCTACACCTTC.

V is TRBV27 and J is TRBJ1-5, with 7 positions matching TRBD1. Unmatched junction bases numbered 22, after V lost 5 bases and J lost 3 bases. The CDR3 has 20 amino acids. Germline lookup yields CDR1 MNHEY and CDR2 SMNVEV (reference sequence). This chain's CDR3 is CASSPNPTGSGVQINQPQHF. The CDR3 DNA reads TGTGCCAGCAGTCCGAACCCGACAGGGTCGGGGGTCCAAATCAATCAGCCCCAGCATTTT.

The chain employs TRBV9 and TRBJ1-1, with D possibly being TRBD1 (6 bases). V was shortened by 5 bases and J by 2 bases, with 10 bases between the two germline ends. The germline V gene has CDR1 SGDLS and CDR2 YYNGEE. The CDR3 covers 13 residues. The CDR3 DNA sequence: TGTGCCAGCAGTCCAGGGGCTAACACTGAAGCTTTCTTT. It is translated as CASSPGANTEAFF.

The chain joins TRBV11-2 to TRBJ2-3; the D gene is possibly TRBD1 (5 bases). Germline V gene sequence: CDR1 SGHAT, CDR2 FQNNGV. The V end was cut by 2 bases, the J end by 3 bases, with 9 bases between. The CDR3 is 14 residues long. The CDR3 region is CASSLRQTTDTQYF. CDR3 nucleotides: TGTGCCAGCAGCTTAAGACAGACGACAGATACGCAGTATTTT. The full variable domain, its missing parts supplied by reference TRBV11-2 and TRBJ2-3, is EAGVAQSPRYKIIEKRQSVAFWCNPISGHATLYWYQQILGQGPKLLIQFQNNGVVDDSQLPKDRFSAERLKGVDSTLKIQPAKLEDSAVYLCASSLRQTTDTQYFGPGTRLTVL.